This entry lists 27 T cell receptor beta chains sequenced from one sample in a study of shared clonotypes between healthy human individuals. Only in-frame clones appear in the TCRdb table, and some are missing; sequencing was by immunoSEQ multiplex PCR. The table lists about 2 million clones, about 94% of them singletons. CD45RO-negative CD8 cells positively selected for CCR7 made up the naive population, which excluded terminally differentiated effector memory CD45RA+ cells. The specimen sequenced was naive CD8+ T cells sorted from blood. The receptors shown here come from a man younger than 30 in good health.

This clone was seen only once. Additional DNA sequences in this sample encode the identical CDR3. The V and J genes are TRBV5-6 and TRBJ1-2; perhaps TRBD1 as D (5 bases). Germline CDR1 is SGHDT and CDR2 is YYEEEE. This CDR3 spans 12 amino acids. The ends were cut back, 4 bases at V and 3 bases at J, with 7 bases in the middle. CDR3 loop: CASSQGDYGYTF. The CDR3 DNA follows: TGTGCCAGCAGCCAGGGTGACTATGGCTACACCTTC.

This chain links TRBV7-9 with TRBJ1-1; D not resolved. This CDR3 has 13 residues. V was cut by 5 bases and J by 1 base, with 8 bases left in between. Germline-derived CDR1 and CDR2 are SEHNR and FQNEAQ (reference sequence). CDR3 bases: TGTGCCAGCAGCCCACTTCAGAACACTGAAGCTTTCTTT. Protein product: CASSPLQNTEAFF.

The chain uses TRBV27 and TRBJ1-5; D is unresolved. In germline, CDR1 is MNHEY, CDR2 SMNVEV (reference sequence). This CDR3 contains 15 residues. V was shortened by 3 bases and J by 3 bases, with 12 bases between the two germline ends. The chain's CDR3 is CASSFAGSSNQPQHF. In DNA form, the CDR3 reads TGTGCCAGCAGTTTCGCGGGTTCCTCCAATCAGCCCCAGCATTTT.

The chain is built from TRBV5-6 and TRBJ1-3; D not resolved. Trimming cost V 4 bases and J 0 bases, with 11 bases left between them. CDR3 length equals 15 residues. CDR1 SGHDT and CDR2 YYEEEE come from the germline V gene. The CDR3 region is CASSVVGASGNTIYF. CDR3 DNA sequence: TGTGCCAGCAGCGTGGTGGGTGCCTCTGGAAACACCATATATTTT.

The V and J genes are TRBV14 and TRBJ1-2; D might be TRBD1 (5 bases). Germline V gene sequence: CDR1 SGHDN, CDR2 FVKESK. V was shortened by 0 bases and J by 4 bases, with 12 bases between the two germline ends. The CDR3 consists of 15 residues. The CDR3 nucleotides are TGTGCCAGCAGCCAAGATCGTAGGGGAGGCTATGGCTACACCTTC. Amino acid sequence: CASSQDRRGGYGYTF.

V and J are TRBV10-3 and TRBJ2-1; TRBD2 is a possible D gene (5 bases). The CDR3 consists of 18 residues. Between the trimmed V and J ends, which lost 0 bases and 2 bases, there was a span of 17 bases. CDR1 and CDR2 (germline): ENHRY, SYGVKD. The CDR3 DNA sequence: TGTGCCATCAGTGAGTCCCAAGAGGACGGAGGCACCTACAATGAGCAGTTCTTC. The encoded protein is CAISESQEDGGTYNEQFF.

In regard to this clone: At one boundary the junction diverges from the germline segment, which might be a read error. The chain is built from TRBV7-9 and TRBJ2-1, with TRBD2 identical over 9 bases. The CDR3 covers 15 residues. Germline values: CDR1 SEHNR, CDR2 FQNEAQ (reference sequence). The CDR3 DNA is TGTGCCAGCAGCCACTCGGGACTAGCCTACATTGAGCAGTTCTTC. It yields the protein CASSHSGLAYIEQFF.

The chain recombines TRBV13 with TRBJ2-7; D not resolved. V was pared by 1 base and J by 0 bases, with 10 bases between. CDR1 and CDR2 (germline): PRHDT, FYEKMQ (reference sequence). This CDR3 region has 15 residues. The CDR3 sequence: CASSLEAASSYEQYF. The CDR3 DNA is TGTGCCAGCAGCTTAGAAGCTGCCAGCTCCTACGAGCAGTACTTC.

The V and J genes are TRBV6-6 and TRBJ2-4; D unresolved. The germline V gene encodes CDR1 MNHNY and CDR2 SVGAGI (reference sequence). The CDR3 sequence is 11 residues long. V lost 1 base to trimming and J lost 9 bases, with 4 bases between them. The CDR3 loop is CASSYWPIQYF. CDR3 nucleotides: TGTGCCAGCAGTTACTGGCCCATTCAGTACTTC.

The chain is built from TRBV7-9 and TRBJ1-4, with D hard to call. Germline V gene data show CDR1 as SEHNR and CDR2 as FQNEAQ (reference sequence). Trimming cost V 7 bases and J 0 bases, with 9 bases left between them. This CDR3 has 14 amino acids. CDR3 protein: CASTLGTTNEKLFF. The CDR3 DNA reads TGTGCCAGCACGCTCGGAACAACTAATGAAAAACTGTTTTTT.

The chain has TRBV10-2 and TRBJ2-7; no definite D call. This CDR3 spans 11 amino acids. Trimming pared 4 bases from V and 6 bases from J, leaving 7 bases between. Germline CDR1 is WSHSY and CDR2 is SAAADI. CDR3 nucleotides: TGCGCCAGCAGTGTAGTGGGCGAGCAGTACTTC. Amino acids: CASSVVGEQYF.

The chain is built from TRBV9 and TRBJ1-1, with 8 bases aligning to TRBD1. V trimming: 4 bases; J trimming: 6 bases; junction bases outside the gene matches: 5. The CDR3 runs 13 residues. Germline V gene lookup returns CDR1 SGDLS and CDR2 YYNGEE. CDR3 sequence: CASSPQGGSEAFF. The CDR3, as DNA: TGTGCCAGCAGCCCACAGGGGGGATCTGAAGCTTTCTTT.

The V and J genes are TRBV23-1 and TRBJ2-7; D is uncertain. TRBV23-1 is sorted into the ORF group, with uncertain function. CDR3 length: 16 residues. The germline V and J ends were trimmed by 0 bases and 1 base, with 13 bases remaining between them. CDR3 DNA: TGCGCCAGCAGTCAATCGTCCGGTCCGCTATCCTACGAGCAGTACTTC. It encodes CASSQSSGPLSYEQYF.

Note on this clone: Other DNA sequences in the same sample also yield this CDR3. CDR3 loop: CASSYGEGEQFF. The CDR3 DNA reads as TGTGCCAGCAGTTACGGAGAGGGTGAGCAGTTCTTC. The genes are TRBV6-5 and TRBJ2-1; maybe TRBD2 (5 bases). The germline V gene has CDR1 MNHEY and CDR2 SVGAGI. V was cut by 2 bases and J by 9 bases, with 8 bases left in between. The CDR3 consists of 12 residues.

On this clone: The same CDR3 also results from other DNA sequences found in this sample. The V and J genes are TRBV27 and TRBJ2-7, with TRBD1 as a possible D gene (5 bases). Germline loops: CDR1 MNHEY, CDR2 SMNVEV (reference sequence). The CDR3 is 14 residues long. V was clipped by 6 bases and J by 0 bases, with 12 bases between them. CDR3 sequence reads: CASSPTGSSYEQYF. In DNA form, the CDR3 reads TGTGCCAGCAGCCCAACAGGTTCCTCCTACGAGCAGTACTTC.

Concerning this clone: The same CDR3 also results from other DNA sequences found in this sample. V and J are TRBV27 and TRBJ2-7; 7 positions match TRBD1. V lost 6 bases to trimming and J lost 7 bases; unmatched junction nucleotides: 6. The CDR3 spans 12 residues. The V gene's germline CDR1 is MNHEY and CDR2 SMNVEV (reference sequence). CDR3 nucleotides: TGTGCCAGCAGCCCTACAGGGGCAGAGCAGTACTTC. This translates into CASSPTGAEQYF.

The CDR3 region has the DNA TGTGCCAGCAGCTTGTCTGCCACAGATACGCAGTATTTT. This codes for CASSLSATDTQYF. The chain recombines TRBV5-4 with TRBJ2-3; no firm D call. CDR3 length: 13 residues. Deletions cut 1 base from V and 2 bases from J, with 5 bases between. CDR1 is SGHNT and CDR2 is YYREEE in the germline V gene (reference sequence). The variable domain in full, completed from reference TRBV5-4 and TRBJ2-3, reads ETGVTQSPTHLIKTRGQQVTLRCSSQSGHNTVSWYQQALGQGPQFIFQYYREEENGRGNFPPRFSGLQFPNYSSELNVNALELDDSALYLCASSLSATDTQYFGPGTRLTVL.

This chain connects TRBV19 to TRBJ1-5; TRBD1 might be the D (5 bases). Per germline, CDR1 LNHDA and CDR2 SQIVND (reference sequence). With 5 bases removed from V and 5 bases from J, the gap between germline ends came to 13 bases. The CDR3 spans 14 residues. CDR3 amino acids: CASSAGHVDQPQHF. In DNA form, the CDR3 reads TGTGCCAGTAGTGCCGGACATGTGGATCAGCCCCAGCATTTT. The complete variable domain, with remaining parts taken from reference TRBV19 and TRBJ1-5, reads DGGITQSPKYLFRKEGQNVTLSCEQNLNHDAMYWYRQDPGQGLRLIYYSQIVNDFQKGDIAEGYSVSREKKESFPLTVTSAQKNPTAFYLCASSAGHVDQPQHFGDGTRLSIL.

V usage is TRBV25-1 and J usage is TRBJ1-4; possibly TRBD1 for D (5 bases). The length of the CDR3 is 14 residues. Trimming shortened V by 5 bases and J by 7 bases, and 14 bases separated the two germline ends. The germline V gene encodes CDR1 MGHDK and CDR2 SYGVNS. The DNA for the CDR3 is TGTGCCAGCAGTCGGGACGAGCGTGGTGAAAAACTGTTTTTT. This encodes CASSRDERGEKLFF.

About this clone itself: Other DNA sequences in the same sample also yield this CDR3. The chain is built from TRBV9 and TRBJ2-7; 12 nucleotides match TRBD2. Losses at the gene ends were 2 bases for V and 4 bases for J; bases not matched to a gene: 4. Germline V CDR1 and CDR2: SGDLS, YYNGEE. This CDR3 comprises 15 residues. CDR3 nucleotide sequence: TGTGCCAGCAGCGTTGCTAGCGGGGGGGCATACGAGCAGTACTTC. Amino acids: CASSVASGGAYEQYF.

This clone was seen once. The chain recombines TRBV6-6 with TRBJ2-1; TRBD2 matches at 7 bases. The CDR3 has 15 residues. V lost 1 base, J lost 5 bases, and 5 bases stayed unmatched. Per germline, CDR1 MNHNY and CDR2 SVGAGI (reference sequence). As DNA, the CDR3 is TGTGCCAGCAGTTACTTAGCTAGCGGAGACAATGAGCAGTTCTTC. This translates into CASSYLASGDNEQFF.

The V call is TRBV7-9, the J call TRBJ2-1, with a tentative D call TRBD2 (7 bases). V lost 3 bases, J lost 3 bases, and 9 bases lay in between. Germline V CDR1 and CDR2: SEHNR, FQNEAQ (reference sequence). CDR3 length: 14 residues. The CDR3 DNA follows: TGTGCCAGCAGCTTCGGGGGGCTCTACAATGAGCAGTTCTTC. Protein sequence: CASSFGGLYNEQFF.

V and J are TRBV5-5 and TRBJ2-7; 7 nucleotides agree with TRBD2. The CDR3 loop spans 14 amino acids. Germline lookup yields CDR1 SGHKS and CDR2 YYEKEE (reference sequence). J was trimmed by 2 bases and V by 1 base; bases with no gene match: 3. CDR3 residues: CASSLWEGPYEQYF. CDR3 nucleotide sequence: TGTGCCAGCAGCTTGTGGGAGGGCCCCTACGAGCAGTACTTC.

The chain has TRBV27 and TRBJ2-7, with 9 nucleotides matching TRBD1. The CDR3 is made up of 15 amino acids. With V trimmed by 4 bases and J by 5 bases, 9 bases remained unmatched. Germline V gene data show CDR1 as MNHEY and CDR2 as SMNVEV (reference sequence). CDR3 amino acids: CASSSRDRVFDEQYF. In DNA form, the CDR3 reads TGTGCCAGCAGTTCCCGGGACAGGGTTTTCGACGAGCAGTACTTC.

The V gene is TRBV2, the J gene TRBJ1-5, with D possibly TRBD1 on 5 matching bases. This CDR3 has 15 residues. Trimming took off 6 bases at V and 3 bases at J, with 15 bases between the two ends. Germline loops: CDR1 SNHLY, CDR2 FYNNEI. The CDR3 reads CASRGTRNLNQPQHF. The CDR3 DNA reads as TGTGCCAGCAGAGGGACGAGGAACCTCAATCAGCCCCAGCATTTT.

This chain joins TRBV11-3 and TRBJ2-1; D not resolved. CDR3 length equals 13 residues. Germline-derived CDR1 and CDR2 are SGHNT and YENEEA. V lost 3 bases, J lost 7 bases, and 10 bases lay in between. CDR3 DNA: TGTGCCAGCAGCTTTTCCATGGGGAATGAGCAGTTCTTC. This gives the protein CASSFSMGNEQFF.

Concerning this clone: The same CDR3 is also encoded by other DNA sequences in this sample. V is TRBV7-2 and J is TRBJ2-7; D gene ambiguous. The length of the CDR3 is 13 residues. Trimming cost V 1 base and J 2 bases, with 6 bases left between them. CDR1 and CDR2 from the germline V gene are SGHTA and FQGNSA. The CDR3 loop is CASSLELPYEQYF. CDR3 in DNA: TGTGCCAGCAGCTTAGAATTGCCCTACGAGCAGTACTTC.